The T cell receptor beta chain under discussion was sequenced for a study of blood T cell repertoires in COVID-19. On the study more broadly: COVID-19 samples collected from the United States, Italy and Spain covered acute and convalescent phases.

Patients in Seattle were enrolled during active infection, then followed longitudinally. In the authors' methods: Quantification of nucleated cells was approximated via reference gene primer amplification. Using immunoSEQ multiplex PCR, the repertoire was profiled, and TCRdb retains in-frame clones only, with some absent. V, J and clone size reflect that table, while D and trimming were determined from the DNA. This table holds roughly 99,000 clones, 88% found once. This CDR3 region has 14 residues. Per the germline V gene, CDR1 is SEHNR and CDR2 is FQNEAQ (reference sequence). The V and J ends lost 1 base and 5 bases respectively, with 9 bases between them.

The clonotype was recovered from a man aged 45 to 65 with COVID-19, enrolled during active disease. J is TRBJ2-1 and V is TRBV7-9; D not certain. The sample comprised peripheral blood. The CDR3 here is CASSLDGRHNEQFF. CDR3 DNA: TGTGCCAGCAGCTTAGACGGCAGGCACAATGAGCAGTTCTTC. The complete variable domain, with remaining parts taken from reference TRBV7-9 and TRBJ2-1, reads DTGVSQNPRHKITKRGQNVTFRCDPISEHNRLYWYRQTLGQGPEFLTYFQNEAQLEKSRLLSDRFSAERPKGSFSTLEIQRTEQGDSAMYLCASSLDGRHNEQFFGPGTRLTVL.